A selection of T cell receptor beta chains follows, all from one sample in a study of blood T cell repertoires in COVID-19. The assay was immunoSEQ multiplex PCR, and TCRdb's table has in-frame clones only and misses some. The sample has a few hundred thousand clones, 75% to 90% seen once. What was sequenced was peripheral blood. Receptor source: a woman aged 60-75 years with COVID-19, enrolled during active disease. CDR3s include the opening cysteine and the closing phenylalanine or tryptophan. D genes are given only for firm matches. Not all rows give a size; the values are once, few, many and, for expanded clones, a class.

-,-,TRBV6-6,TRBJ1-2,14,CASSPREGNYGYTF,TGTGCCAGCAGTCCCCGGGAGGGGAACTATGGCTACACCTTC
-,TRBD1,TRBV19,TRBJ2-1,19,CASSRRPHQTGGAYNEQFF,TGTGCCAGTAGTAGAAGACCTCACCAGACAGGGGGCGCATACAATGAGCAGTTCTTC
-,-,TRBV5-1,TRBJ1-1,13,CASSLAGGSRAFF,TGCGCCAGCAGCTTGGCCGGGGGGAGTAGGGCTTTCTTT
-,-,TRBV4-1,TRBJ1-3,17,CASSQNSGIKAGNTIYF,TGCGCCAGCAGCCAAAACTCAGGGATTAAGGCTGGAAACACCATATATTTT
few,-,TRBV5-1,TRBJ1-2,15,CASSLEVAGRGGYTF,TGCGCCAGCAGCTTGGAGGTGGCCGGCCGGGGAGGCTACACCTTC
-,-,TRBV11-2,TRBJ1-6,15,CASSLRLSPNSPLHF,TGTGCCAGCAGCTTACGATTGAGTCCAAATTCACCCCTCCACTTT
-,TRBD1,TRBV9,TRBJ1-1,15,CASSARGQGNTEAFF,TGTGCCAGCAGCGCTAGGGGGCAAGGGAACACTGAAGCTTTCTTT
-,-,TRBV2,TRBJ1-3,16,CASSERGAGYGNTIYF,TGTGCCAGCAGTGAACGTGGTGCAGGGTACGGAAACACCATATATTTT
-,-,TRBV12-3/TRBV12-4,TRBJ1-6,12,CASSQGDSPLHF,TGTGCCAGCAGTCAAGGGGATTCACCCCTCCACTTT
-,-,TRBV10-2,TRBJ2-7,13,CASGGVGVGTAYF,-
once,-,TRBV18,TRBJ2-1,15,CASSPTTAHYNEQFF,TGTGCCAGCTCACCAACGACAGCTCACTACAATGAGCAGTTCTTC
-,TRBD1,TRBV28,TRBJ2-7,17,CASSPLIPRQGKAEQYF,TGTGCCAGCAGTCCACTCATTCCCCGACAGGGAAAAGCGGAGCAGTACTTC
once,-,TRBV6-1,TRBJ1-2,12,CASSELNYGYTF,TGTGCCAGCAGTGAACTGAACTATGGCTACACCTTC
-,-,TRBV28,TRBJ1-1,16,CASSTPGQFMNTEAFF,TGTGCCAGCAGTACCCCTGGACAGTTTATGAACACTGAAGCTTTCTTT
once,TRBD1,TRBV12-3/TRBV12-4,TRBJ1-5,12,CASRSDRGPQHF,TGTGCCAGCAGATCCGACAGGGGTCCCCAGCATTTT
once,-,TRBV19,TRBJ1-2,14,CASSIESGNYGYTF,TGTGCCAGTAGTATAGAATCAGGCAACTATGGCTACACCTTC
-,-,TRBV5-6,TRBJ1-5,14,CASSRSFSNQPQHF,TGTGCCAGCAGCAGAAGCTTTAGCAATCAGCCCCAGCATTTT
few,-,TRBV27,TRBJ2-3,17,CASSRFGGQKSTDTQYF,TGTGCCAGCAGTCGATTCGGGGGGCAGAAGAGCACAGATACGCAGTATTTT
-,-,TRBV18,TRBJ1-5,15,CASSPRGLSNQPQHF,TGTGCCAGCTCACCTCGGGGTTTGAGCAATCAGCCCCAGCATTTT
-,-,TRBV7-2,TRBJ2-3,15,CASSLAGGPADTQYF,TGTGCCAGCAGCTTAGCGGGGGGGCCAGCAGATACGCAGTATTTT
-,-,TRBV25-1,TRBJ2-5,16,CASSELEGPVQETQYF,TGTGCCAGCAGTGAATTGGAGGGGCCGGTGCAAGAGACCCAGTACTTC
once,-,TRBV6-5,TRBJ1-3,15,CASSYRGEYGNTIYF,TGTGCCAGCAGTTATAGGGGCGAATATGGAAACACCATATATTTT